Presented here are 27 T cell receptor beta chains from one specimen sequenced in a study of blood T cell repertoires in COVID-19 (dated by TCRdb to the early 2020s). To prepare the library, the immunoSEQ multiplex PCR assay was applied. TCRdb holds this immuneACCESS table with in-frame rearrangements only. Some clones are missing; in checked studies, unresolved V genes explain under half, and the rest has no known cause. Counted in this sample were about 100,000 clones; 90% to 95% of them appeared once. The top ten hold more than 0.9% of the sample. Sequencing was carried out using peripheral blood. The receptors were sampled from a woman in her 30s with acute or convalescent COVID-19.

V is TRBV28 and J is TRBJ1-1; D might be TRBD1 (6 bases). Per germline, CDR1 MDHEN and CDR2 SYDVKM. This CDR3 has 13 amino acids. V was trimmed by 3 bases and J by 4 bases, leaving 9 bases between them. CDR3 nucleotide sequence: TGTGCCAGCAGTTTGACAGGAGCCACTGAAGCTTTCTTT. This translates into CASSLTGATEAFF.

The DNA for the CDR3 is TGTGCCAGCAGCCAGGGACAGGGCGGCTATGGCTACACCTTC. Amino acids: CASSQGQGGYGYTF. The V gene is TRBV7-6, the J gene TRBJ1-2, with 9 bases fitting TRBD1. Germline trimming cut 5 bases from V and 4 bases from J; bases unmatched to any gene: 5. The germline V gene has CDR1 SGHVS and CDR2 FNYEAQ. The CDR3 totals 14 residues.

The rearrangement joins TRBV4-1 to TRBJ2-7; TRBD2 agrees at 10 bases. Trimming took 4 bases from V and 3 from J; bases not matched to a gene: 12. The germline CDR1 and CDR2 sequences are MGHRA and YSYEKL. The CDR3 extends over 17 amino acids. In DNA, the CDR3 is TGCGCCAGCAGCCGGCAGAGTCCTAGCGGGGGCGACTACGAGCAGTACTTC. Encoded protein: CASSRQSPSGGDYEQYF.

The V and J genes are TRBV7-3 and TRBJ2-3; no reliable D call. This CDR3 is 15 amino acids long. The V gene's germline CDR1 is SGHTA and CDR2 FQGTGA. V lost 4 bases and J lost 1, with 12 bases in between. The DNA for the CDR3 is TGTGCCAGCAGCTCCGCCGTGGGCCGCACAGATACGCAGTATTTT. It translates to CASSSAVGRTDTQYF.

This chain uses TRBV28 with TRBJ1-3, with D possibly matching TRBD1 (5 bases). There are 17 residues in the CDR3. V was cut by 1 base and J by 2 bases, with 15 bases left in between. CDR1 is MDHEN, CDR2 SYDVKM, per germline. The CDR3 loop reads CASSLSYLKGPGNTIYF. The CDR3 DNA sequence: TGTGCCAGCAGTTTATCCTACCTGAAGGGGCCTGGAAACACCATATATTTT.

V usage is TRBV19 and J usage is TRBJ2-6; 10 positions match TRBD2. The trim removed 5 bases at V and 2 bases at J, leaving 18 bases unmatched. The CDR3 has 21 amino acids. The germline CDR1 and CDR2 sequences are LNHDA and SQIVND (reference sequence). CDR3 DNA sequence: TGTGCCAGTAGTTTTCCAGGGCTTGGTGGAGCGGGAGGGACTGGGGCCAACGTCCTGACTTTC. This codes for CASSFPGLGGAGGTGANVLTF.

The rearrangement uses TRBV7-2 and TRBJ1-2, with 8 bases lining up with TRBD1. The CDR3 runs 16 residues. Germline values: CDR1 SGHTA, CDR2 FQGNSA. V was clipped by 2 bases and J by 0 bases; unmatched bases: 5. CDR3 protein: CASSLSWGQANYGYTF. In DNA form, the CDR3 reads TGTGCCAGCAGCTTATCTTGGGGACAGGCTAACTATGGCTACACCTTC.

This chain joins TRBV11-1 and TRBJ1-1; D is perhaps TRBD1 (6 bases). Germline V lookup: CDR1 SGHAT, CDR2 FQDESV (reference sequence). CDR3 length equals 16 residues. The V end was cut by 2 bases, the J end by 3 bases, with 16 bases between. DNA of the CDR3: TGTGCCAGCAGCTTACTAGGCAGGGGTTCCGACACTGAAGCTTTCTTT. It specifies CASSLLGRGSDTEAFF.

CDR3 nucleotide sequence: TGCGCCAGCACCTCACAGACAGGGAACTATGGCTACACCTTC. Translated, it gives CASTSQTGNYGYTF. The chain uses TRBV5-1 and TRBJ1-2, with 7 bases that match TRBD1. The germline V gene encodes CDR1 SGHRS and CDR2 YFSETQ. J gave up 2 bases and V 6 bases, and 7 bases lay outside the gene matches. This CDR3 has 14 amino acids.

The chain uses TRBV28 and TRBJ2-2, with D unresolved. The CDR3 is 14 residues long. CDR1 MDHEN and CDR2 SYDVKM come from the germline V gene. Trimming shortened V by 7 bases and J by 1 base, and 10 bases separated the two germline ends. CDR3 loop: CASTQPGNTGELFF. The CDR3 bases are TGTGCCAGCACCCAGCCGGGGAACACCGGGGAGCTGTTTTTT. The full variable domain, in which reference TRBV28 and TRBJ2-2 provide the parts outside the CDR3, is DVKVTQSSRYLVKRTGEKVFLECVQDMDHENMFWYRQDPGLGLRLIYFSYDVKMKEKGDIPEGYSVSREKKERFSLILESASTNQTSMYLCASTQPGNTGELFFGEGSRLTVL.

This clone came up once. This rearrangement joins TRBV11-2 to TRBJ1-2, with TRBD1 identical over 7 bases. The CDR3 is 17 residues long. Germline CDR1 SGHAT, CDR2 FQNNGV. J was trimmed by 4 bases and V by 2 bases; bases with no gene match: 13. The CDR3 is CASSLRTQGTAGYGYTF. In nucleotides, the CDR3 is TGTGCCAGCAGCTTAAGGACCCAGGGGACAGCGGGCTATGGCTACACCTTC.

V is TRBV7-8 and J is TRBJ2-5; a weak D match, TRBD1 (5 bases). Germline V lookup: CDR1 SGHVS, CDR2 FQNEAQ. Deletions cut 7 bases from V and 1 base from J, with 7 bases between. The CDR3 runs to 12 residues. The CDR3 here is CASKGSQETQYF. CDR3 nucleotide sequence: TGTGCCAGCAAGGGGTCCCAAGAGACCCAGTACTTC.

The rearrangement uses TRBV15 and TRBJ1-6; D remains ambiguous. Trimming took 5 bases from V and 12 from J, leaving 26 bases between them. CDR1 is LNHNV, CDR2 YYDKDF, per germline (reference sequence). CDR3 length equals 17 residues. CDR3 in amino acids: CATSPTEGPSRRGPLHF. The CDR3 DNA reads TGTGCCACCAGCCCCACGGAAGGGCCTTCCCGGCGGGGACCCCTCCACTTT.

The chain joins TRBV29-1 to TRBJ1-2; D possibly corresponds to TRBD1 (6 bases). This CDR3 is built from 12 residues. Germline V gives CDR1 SQVTM, CDR2 ANQGSEA. The V end was cut by 6 bases, the J end by 8 bases, with 16 bases between. Here the CDR3 reads CSVQIGGWGYTF. In DNA form, the CDR3 reads TGCAGCGTCCAAATAGGGGGTTGGGGCTACACCTTC.

Concerning this clone itself: Other DNA sequences in the same sample also yield this CDR3. This sequence joins TRBV28 and TRBJ1-2; 8 bases agree with TRBD1. There are 13 residues in the CDR3. The junction had 4 bases not matched to a gene; V was cut back by 2 bases and J by 8 bases. Germline values: CDR1 MDHEN, CDR2 SYDVKM. The CDR3 sequence is CASSLGTGPGYTF. The DNA for the CDR3 is TGTGCCAGCAGTTTAGGGACAGGCCCGGGCTACACCTTC.

V gene TRBV7-2 combines with J gene TRBJ1-4; TRBD1 might be the D (6 bases). Germline V gene lookup returns CDR1 SGHTA and CDR2 FQGNSA. Between the trimmed V and J ends, which lost 5 bases and 10 bases, there was a span of 17 bases. The CDR3 loop spans 14 amino acids. CDR3 loop: CASSEPGALTKLFF. CDR3 nucleotides: TGTGCCAGCAGCGAACCAGGGGCCCTCACAAAACTGTTTTTT.

This chain uses TRBV25-1 with TRBJ1-4; maybe TRBD1 (6 bases). There are 14 residues in the CDR3. Germline CDR1 and CDR2: MGHDK and SYGVNS. Trimming took off 6 bases at V and 4 bases at J, with 12 bases between the two ends. CDR3 nucleotides: TGTGCCAGCAGGGAAGACAGGCTTAATGAAAAACTGTTTTTT. It encodes CASREDRLNEKLFF.

This clone was seen only once. This chain links TRBV6-6 with TRBJ1-5, with D perhaps TRBD1 (6 bases). The CDR3 is 15 amino acids. From germline, CDR1 is MNHNY and CDR2 SVGAGI (reference sequence). The V end was cut by 7 bases, the J end by 0 bases, with 13 bases between. CDR3: CASNDRWDSNQPQHF. Here the CDR3 DNA reads TGTGCCAGCAATGACAGGTGGGATAGCAATCAGCCCCAGCATTTT.

This clone was seen more than once but under ten times. V gene TRBV11-3 combines with J gene TRBJ1-6; D ambiguous. This CDR3 contains 12 residues. V lost 5 bases and J lost 11, with 10 bases in between. Germline V lookup: CDR1 SGHNT, CDR2 YENEEA. CDR3 sequence reads: CASSRLEAPLHF. The CDR3 region has the DNA TGTGCCAGCAGCCGTTTAGAGGCACCCCTCCACTTT.

This clone came up a few times. The chain employs TRBV7-2 and TRBJ2-7; D is unresolved. The CDR3 loop spans 13 amino acids. The germline V gene has CDR1 SGHTA and CDR2 FQGNSA. Trimming stripped 1 base from V and 6 bases from J, with 10 bases between. The CDR3 DNA sequence: TGTGCCAGCAGCTTAGACGTGGTAGTCGAGCAGTACTTC. Amino acids: CASSLDVVVEQYF.

The genes are TRBV28 and TRBJ2-4; TRBD2 might be the D (6 bases). Trimming took 3 bases from V and 0 from J, leaving 21 bases between them. The CDR3 spans 19 residues. CDR1 MDHEN and CDR2 SYDVKM come from the germline V gene. CDR3 sequence: CASSFTSGGEVRAKNIQYF. The CDR3 DNA sequence: TGTGCCAGCAGTTTTACATCTGGCGGGGAGGTCCGAGCCAAAAACATTCAGTACTTC. Based on the CDR3 plus reference TRBV28 and TRBJ2-4, the full variable domain is DVKVTQSSRYLVKRTGEKVFLECVQDMDHENMFWYRQDPGLGLRLIYFSYDVKMKEKGDIPEGYSVSREKKERFSLILESASTNQTSMYLCASSFTSGGEVRAKNIQYFGAGTRLSVL.

The chain has TRBV27 and TRBJ2-1, with D perhaps TRBD2 (5 bases). The CDR3 consists of 15 residues. V was cut by 5 bases and J by 2 bases, with 13 bases left in between. The germline V gene encodes CDR1 MNHEY and CDR2 SMNVEV (reference sequence). For the CDR3, the DNA is TGTGCCAGCAGTCAGAGCGGAAGAACCTACAATGAGCAGTTCTTC. Translation: CASSQSGRTYNEQFF.

The chain has TRBV5-6 and TRBJ2-3, with D perhaps TRBD2 (6 bases). The CDR3 contains 13 residues. V was clipped by 5 bases and J by 6 bases, with 13 bases between them. Germline CDR1 reads SGHDT; CDR2 reads YYEEEE. CDR3 DNA sequence: TGTGCCAGCAGTACGGGACTTCGGGATACGCAGTATTTT. Its translation: CASSTGLRDTQYF.

The chain uses TRBV11-2 and TRBJ1-4; 7 bases fit TRBD1. Germline CDR1 SGHAT, CDR2 FQNNGV. V gave up 5 bases and J gave up 5 bases; unmatched junction bases: 8. The CDR3 loop spans 15 amino acids. The CDR3 DNA reads TGTGCCAGCAGCCACCAAACAGGGGTAAATGAAAAACTGTTTTTT. This codes for CASSHQTGVNEKLFF.

The genes are TRBV15 and TRBJ2-3, with TRBD1 identical over 10 bases. Unmatched junction bases numbered 8, after V lost 3 bases and J lost 5 bases. The V gene's germline CDR1 is LNHNV and CDR2 YYDKDF (reference sequence). The CDR3 spans 16 residues. The chain's CDR3 is CATSRRTGGTGDTQYF. CDR3 nucleotide sequence: TGTGCCACCAGCAGGCGGACAGGGGGTACGGGAGATACGCAGTATTTT.

In this sample, this clone turned up once. V usage is TRBV27 and J usage is TRBJ1-1; TRBD1 matches at 10 bases. Germline CDR1 reads MNHEY; CDR2 reads SMNVEV (reference sequence). The CDR3 totals 15 residues. V lost 5 bases to trimming and J lost 1 base; unmatched junction nucleotides: 4. CDR3 bases: TGTGCCAGCAGTAGGGGACAGGGGACGAACACTGAAGCTTTCTTT. Translation gives CASSRGQGTNTEAFF.

The chain joins TRBV4-1 to TRBJ1-1, with 7 bases aligning to TRBD1. The ends lost 5 bases at V and 1 base at J; junction bases unmatched: 10. The CDR3 has 16 amino acids. The germline V gene encodes CDR1 MGHRA and CDR2 YSYEKL. The CDR3 DNA reads as TGCGCCAGCAGCTACCAACCCAGGGGGAGGAACACTGAAGCTTTCTTT. It specifies CASSYQPRGRNTEAFF.